Following are 18 T cell receptor beta chains from one sample sequenced in a study of Ad26.COV2.S vaccination and SARS-CoV-2 variants. Sequencing used immunoSEQ multiplex PCR; TCRdb keeps in-frame clones, though not all of them. Altogether roughly 270,000 clones are present, approximately 89% being singletons, with the ten largest covering over 2.5%. Treatment indicated: over 15 received Ad26.COV2.S at low or high dose, single or two shots; 5 received placebo; per-sample allocation not given. The samples date from day 63 after the first vaccine or placebo injection. The source was peripheral blood, collected in a trial of Ad26.COV2.S vaccine versus placebo. The receptors come from a person between 18 and 65 years old who received the Ad26.COV2.S COVID-19 vaccine or a placebo.

A note on this clone: The sample carries other DNA sequences with the same CDR3. The chain carries TRBV3-1 (or the pseudogene TRBV3-2) and TRBJ2-7; the match to TRBD2 covers 12 bases. Germline CDR1 reads LGHDT; CDR2 reads YNNKEL (reference sequence). This CDR3 has 15 residues. V lost 1 base and J lost 3; bases outside the gene matches: 1. CDR3 DNA sequence: TGTGCCAGCAGCCAAGGACTAGCGGGGGACTACGAGCAGTACTTC. Protein: CASSQGLAGDYEQYF.

V and J are TRBV7-7 and TRBJ2-2; tentatively, D is TRBD1 or TRBD2 (5 bases each). The CDR3 has 16 residues. The V end lost 5 bases, the J end lost 2 bases, and 15 bases lay between the germline ends. Germline values: CDR1 SSHAT, CDR2 FNYEAQ (reference sequence). CDR3 bases: TGTGCCAGCAGCCCCCGGGGCGGGTCAAACACCGGGGAGCTGTTTTTT. It codes for CASSPRGGSNTGELFF.

This CDR3 is CASSLSPVDEQYF. For the CDR3, the DNA is TGTGCCAGCAGCTTATCCCCGGTCGACGAGCAGTACTTC. The chain uses TRBV7-9 and TRBJ2-7; D remains unclear. V shed 2 bases and J shed 5 bases, with 10 bases lying between them. Germline V CDR1 and CDR2: SEHNR, FQNEAQ (reference sequence). The length of the CDR3 is 13 residues.

This CDR3 reads CASSVEVADRGTEQFF. The CDR3 coding sequence is TGTGCCAGCAGCGTAGAGGTTGCGGACAGGGGGACTGAGCAGTTCTTC. This chain uses TRBV9 with TRBJ2-1; 10 nucleotides align to TRBD1. The CDR3 runs to 16 residues. Germline trimming cut 0 bases from V and 9 bases from J; bases unmatched to any gene: 9. Germline CDR1 reads SGDLS; CDR2 reads YYNGEE.

The sample holds many counts of this clone. The chain uses TRBV4-2 and TRBJ1-1; TRBD1 is a possible D gene (5 bases). The CDR3 has 14 residues. CDR1 is LGHNA and CDR2 is YNFKEQ in the germline V gene. Trimming took off 7 bases at V and 6 bases at J, with 18 bases between the two ends. The CDR3 is CASTHPGHFAEAFF. The CDR3 region has the DNA TGTGCCAGCACCCATCCAGGGCATTTCGCTGAAGCTTTCTTT.

This rearrangement joins TRBV4-2 to TRBJ2-1; TRBD1 matches 11 bases. The CDR3 has 16 amino acids. V was pared by 4 bases and J by 7 bases, with 9 bases of the junction left unmatched. The V gene's germline CDR1 is LGHNA and CDR2 YNFKEQ. The CDR3 region is CASSPPPGQGANEQFF. CDR3 in DNA: TGTGCCAGCAGCCCTCCACCAGGACAGGGGGCGAATGAGCAGTTCTTC.

DNA of the CDR3: TGTGCCAGCAGCCCCGGGCCGCGTAATATCGCTGAAGCTTTCTTT. Amino acids: CASSPGPRNIAEAFF. This chain links TRBV5-8 with TRBJ1-1; D remains unclear. Germline V CDR1 and CDR2: SGHTS, YDEGEE. The CDR3 length is 15 residues. With 4 bases removed from V and 6 bases from J, the gap between germline ends came to 19 bases.

The rearrangement uses TRBV19 and TRBJ1-1, with TRBD1 as a possible D gene (5 bases). The CDR3 runs 15 residues. Trimming took 2 bases from V and 6 from J, leaving 16 bases between them. Per the germline V gene, CDR1 is LNHDA and CDR2 is SQIVND (reference sequence). DNA of the CDR3: TGTGCCAGTAGTATACGTTTAGGTCCGGGGCCTGAAGCTTTCTTT. As protein: CASSIRLGPGPEAFF. Combining the CDR3 with reference TRBV19 and TRBJ1-1 gives the whole variable domain DGGITQSPKYLFRKEGQNVTLSCEQNLNHDAMYWYRQDPGQGLRLIYYSQIVNDFQKGDIAEGYSVSREKKESFPLTVTSAQKNPTAFYLCASSIRLGPGPEAFFGQGTRLTVV.

The table lists this clone with a count of one. The CDR3: CASSPQGYGYTF. CDR3 DNA: TGTGCCAGCAGTCCTCAGGGATATGGCTACACCTTC. The V gene is TRBV28, the J gene TRBJ1-2, with TRBD1 as a possible D gene (5 bases). V was trimmed by 5 bases and J by 5 bases, leaving 9 bases between them. The germline V gene encodes CDR1 MDHEN and CDR2 SYDVKM. The CDR3 length is 12 residues.

This clone has just one count. The gene calls are TRBV11-2 and TRBJ2-5; 7 bases fit TRBD2. The J segment lost 4 bases and the V segment lost 0 bases, leaving 5 bases of the junction unmatched. The CDR3 consists of 15 residues. CDR1 is SGHAT, CDR2 FQNNGV, per germline. CDR3 in amino acids: CASSLDRASGETQYF. CDR3 bases: TGTGCCAGCAGCTTAGATCGGGCTAGCGGAGAGACCCAGTACTTC.

This rearrangement joins TRBV29-1 to TRBJ2-5; the match to TRBD1 covers 7 bases. Trimming removed 4 bases from V and 2 bases from J; junction bases left unmatched: 10. The CDR3 loop spans 15 amino acids. The germline V gene has CDR1 SQVTM and CDR2 ANQGSEA. The chain's CDR3 is CSVGRQGRLQETQYF. The CDR3 nucleotides read TGCAGCGTTGGGAGACAGGGAAGGTTGCAAGAGACCCAGTACTTC.

This clone was recorded a few times. The chain links TRBV7-8 to TRBJ2-7; D is ambiguous. V lost 5 bases to trimming and J lost 0 bases, with 11 bases between them. The CDR3 sequence is 14 residues long. The V gene's germline CDR1 is SGHVS and CDR2 FQNEAQ. The CDR3 DNA sequence: TGTGCCAGCAGCACTCAATTCCTCTCCTACGAGCAGTACTTC. This sequence encodes CASSTQFLSYEQYF.

V and J are TRBV7-9 and TRBJ1-5; TRBD1 is a possible D gene (6 bases). V shed 5 bases and J shed 4 bases, with 12 bases lying between them. This CDR3 region has 14 residues. Per germline, CDR1 SEHNR and CDR2 FQNEAQ (reference sequence). The CDR3 coding sequence is TGTGCCAGCAGCCAAAAGGACAGAAATCAGCCCCAGCATTTT. This translates into CASSQKDRNQPQHF. The full variable domain, completed using reference TRBV7-9 and TRBJ1-5, is DTGVSQNPRHKITKRGQNVTFRCDPISEHNRLYWYRQTLGQGPEFLTYFQNEAQLEKSRLLSDRFSAERPKGSFSTLEIQRTEQGDSAMYLCASSQKDRNQPQHFGDGTRLSIL.

The chain combines TRBV24-1 with TRBJ2-5; D not certain. V lost 4 bases and J lost 2, with 10 bases in between. Germline-derived CDR1 and CDR2 are KGHDR and SFDVKD. The CDR3 spans 14 residues. In DNA form, the CDR3 reads TGTGCCACCAGTGACTCGGGTCGGCAAGAGACCCAGTACTTC. It encodes CATSDSGRQETQYF.

The sample holds one count of this clone. The chain employs TRBV30 and TRBJ2-7; 7 nucleotides line up with TRBD1. V was pared by 0 bases and J by 3 bases, with 5 bases of the junction left unmatched. The CDR3 loop spans 14 amino acids. In germline, CDR1 is GTSNPN, CDR2 SVGIG (reference sequence). The CDR3 loop is CAWSVTGTDYEQYF. The CDR3 DNA follows: TGTGCCTGGAGTGTAACCGGGACAGACTACGAGCAGTACTTC.

A single count supports this clone. V is TRBV5-5 and J is TRBJ1-5, with 10 bases fitting TRBD1. The ends lost 1 base at V and 0 bases at J; junction bases unmatched: 7. This CDR3 comprises 18 residues. Germline V gene lookup returns CDR1 SGHKS and CDR2 YYEKEE (reference sequence). This CDR3 reads CASSLSLTGGGSNQPQHF. The CDR3 coding sequence is TGTGCCAGCAGCTTGAGTTTGACAGGGGGCGGTAGCAATCAGCCCCAGCATTTT.

V gene TRBV5-4 combines with J gene TRBJ2-5; 11 bases map to TRBD2. V trimming: 4 bases; J trimming: 4 bases; junction bases outside the gene matches: 9. The CDR3 has 16 amino acids. Germline CDR1 SGHNT, CDR2 YYREEE (reference sequence). The CDR3 DNA follows: TGTGCCAGCAGCAAGTTGACTAGCGGGATGTCAGAGACCCAGTACTTC. As protein: CASSKLTSGMSETQYF. Looking up the rest from reference TRBV5-4 and TRBJ2-5 gives the full variable domain: ETGVTQSPTHLIKTRGQQVTLRCSSQSGHNTVSWYQQALGQGPQFIFQYYREEENGRGNFPPRFSGLQFPNYSSELNVNALELDDSALYLCASSKLTSGMSETQYFGPGTRLLVL.

This chain links TRBV7-6 with TRBJ1-3, with D possibly being TRBD1 (5 bases). CDR3 size: 14 residues. Trimming cost V 3 bases and J 0 bases, with 6 bases left between them. The germline gives CDR1 SGHVS, CDR2 FNYEAQ. The CDR3 sequence is CASSFGHSGNTIYF. The CDR3 DNA reads as TGTGCCAGCAGCTTCGGACACTCTGGAAACACCATATATTTT.